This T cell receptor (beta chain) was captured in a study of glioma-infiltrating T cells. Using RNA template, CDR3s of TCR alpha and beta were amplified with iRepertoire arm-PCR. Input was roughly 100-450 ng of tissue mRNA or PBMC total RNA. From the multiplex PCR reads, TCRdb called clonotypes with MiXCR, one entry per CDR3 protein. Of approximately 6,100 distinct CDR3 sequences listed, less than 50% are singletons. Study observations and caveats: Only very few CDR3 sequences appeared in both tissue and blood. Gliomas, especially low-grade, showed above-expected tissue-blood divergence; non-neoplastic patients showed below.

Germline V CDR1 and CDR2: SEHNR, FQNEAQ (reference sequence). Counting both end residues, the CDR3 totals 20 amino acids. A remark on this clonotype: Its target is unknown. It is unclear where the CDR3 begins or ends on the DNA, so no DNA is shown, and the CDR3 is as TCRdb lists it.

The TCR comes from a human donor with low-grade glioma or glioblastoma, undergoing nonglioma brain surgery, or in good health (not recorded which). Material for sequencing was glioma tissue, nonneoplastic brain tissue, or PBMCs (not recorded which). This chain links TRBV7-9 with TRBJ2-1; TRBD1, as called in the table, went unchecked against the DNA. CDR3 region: CASSFYICSAPLILNNEQFF.